This T cell receptor (beta chain) is from a study of cytomegalovirus exposure and HLA in healthy donors. The PCR made use of 60 Vbeta and 13 Jbeta primers. Profiled with immunoSEQ multiplex PCR; TCRdb holds only in-frame clones, not every one. The table lists 150,000 to 170,000 clones, approximately 72% of them singletons. This clone has more than one count but fewer than ten. Antigen: not known. Study results and limitations: Roughly even sequencing depth across donors was the assumption behind the presence/absence analyses.

Sequencing was done on a sample of PBMCs. The source of this sequence is a man between 18 and 29 years old in good health and CMV-seronegative.

CDR3 DNA: TGTGCCAGCAGCACACAGGGTGATCAGCCCCAGCATTTT. It yields the protein CASSTQGDQPQHF. The chain combines TRBV7-9 with TRBJ1-5; maybe TRBD1 (6 bases). CDR1 SEHNR and CDR2 FQNEAQ come from the germline V gene (reference sequence). V was shortened by 5 bases and J by 5 bases, with 10 bases between the two germline ends. The CDR3 totals 13 residues.